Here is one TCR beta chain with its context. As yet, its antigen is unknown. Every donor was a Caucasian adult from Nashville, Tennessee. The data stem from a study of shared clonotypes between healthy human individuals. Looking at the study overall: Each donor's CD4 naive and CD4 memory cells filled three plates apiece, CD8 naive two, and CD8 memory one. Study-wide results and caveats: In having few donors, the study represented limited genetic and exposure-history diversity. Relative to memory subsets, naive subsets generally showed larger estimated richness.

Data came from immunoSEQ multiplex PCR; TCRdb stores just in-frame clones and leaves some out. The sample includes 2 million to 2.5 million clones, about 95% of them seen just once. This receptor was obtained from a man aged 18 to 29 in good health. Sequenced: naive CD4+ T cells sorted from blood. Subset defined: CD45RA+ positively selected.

CDR3 region: CASSEGRSEQYF. As DNA, the CDR3 is TGTGCCAGCAGTGAAGGGCGGTCCGAGCAGTACTTC. This chain joins TRBV6-1 and TRBJ2-7; D is undetermined. Germline CDR1 reads MNHNS; CDR2 reads SASEGT. CDR3 size: 12 residues. The V gene lost 1 base and the J gene lost 6 bases, with 7 bases spanning the gap.